These 25 T cell receptor beta chains share one sample of origin, sequenced in a study of blood T cell repertoires in COVID-19. Produced via immunoSEQ multiplex PCR; TCRdb's table is partial and in-frame only. The sample lists around 200,000 clones, approximately 80% occurring once. What was sequenced was peripheral blood. The receptors derive from a human donor in a cohort sampled during active COVID-19.

A word on this clone: A junction boundary mismatches the germline segment, possibly from a read error. The rearrangement links TRBV20-1 to TRBJ1-2; D unclear. The germline V gene encodes CDR1 DFQATT and CDR2 SNEGSKA (reference sequence). The CDR3 has 10 amino acids. The CDR3 loop is CSAGDFGYTF. As DNA, the CDR3 is TGCAGTGCTGGAGACTTTGGCTACACCTTC.

V and J are TRBV11-2 and TRBJ2-5, with 11 bases that match TRBD2. The CDR3 covers 17 residues. V gave up 3 bases and J gave up 3 bases; unmatched junction bases: 9. Germline V gene data show CDR1 as SGHAT and CDR2 as FQNNGV. DNA of the CDR3: TGTGCCAGCAGCTTCAACCTAGCGGGGGGCCCAAAAGAGACCCAGTACTTC. Translated: CASSFNLAGGPKETQYF. Looking up the rest from reference TRBV11-2 and TRBJ2-5 gives the full variable domain: EAGVAQSPRYKIIEKRQSVAFWCNPISGHATLYWYQQILGQGPKLLIQFQNNGVVDDSQLPKDRFSAERLKGVDSTLKIQPAKLEDSAVYLCASSFNLAGGPKETQYFGPGTRLLVL.

This clone was recorded only once. The rearrangement uses TRBV12-3 or TRBV12-4 and TRBJ1-2; no reliable D call. The CDR3 contains 13 residues. The V end lost 6 bases, the J end lost 0 bases, and 8 bases lay between the germline ends. The CDR3 bases are TGTGCCAGCAGGGGGAGAGCTAACTATGGCTACACCTTC. This codes for CASRGRANYGYTF.

This rearrangement joins TRBV29-1 to TRBJ2-1; 8 positions match TRBD1. V dropped 4 bases and J dropped 9; count of bases not matched to a gene: 5. In germline, CDR1 is SQVTM, CDR2 ANQGSEA. CDR3 size: 12 residues. The CDR3 DNA sequence: TGCAGCGTTGGGACAGGGAACAGTGAGCAGTTCTTC. Its translation: CSVGTGNSEQFF.

The rearrangement links TRBV29-1 to TRBJ2-7; D is perhaps TRBD2 (5 bases). Trimming left V 4 bases short and J 3 bases short, with 7 bases between. This CDR3 is 11 amino acids long. Germline V lookup: CDR1 SQVTM, CDR2 ANQGSEA. In DNA, the CDR3 is TGCAGCGTTGTGGGGAGCTACGAGCAGTACTTC. It codes for CSVVGSYEQYF.

This chain links TRBV19 with TRBJ1-1, with D tentatively TRBD1 (5 bases). Germline V gene data show CDR1 as LNHDA and CDR2 as SQIVND (reference sequence). CDR3 length equals 14 residues. Trimming shortened V by 7 bases and J by 4 bases, and 16 bases separated the two germline ends. CDR3 sequence reads: CASTGVAWRTEAFF. The DNA of the CDR3 is TGTGCCAGTACGGGGGTCGCCTGGCGCACTGAAGCTTTCTTT. Variable domain in full (rest from reference TRBV19 and TRBJ1-1): DGGITQSPKYLFRKEGQNVTLSCEQNLNHDAMYWYRQDPGQGLRLIYYSQIVNDFQKGDIAEGYSVSREKKESFPLTVTSAQKNPTAFYLCASTGVAWRTEAFFGQGTRLTVV.

The rearrangement uses TRBV23-1 and TRBJ2-7; a weak D match, TRBD2 (6 bases). TRBV23-1 is labeled an ORF, and its function is uncertain. This CDR3 contains 13 residues. Trimming took 10 bases from V and 1 from J, leaving 14 bases between them. CDR3 DNA: TGCGCCACCGTCCGGGGGAAATCCTACGAGCAGTACTTC. Protein sequence: CATVRGKSYEQYF.

The rearrangement links TRBV29-1 to TRBJ2-5, with 7 bases matching TRBD2. The V and J ends lost 4 bases and 4 bases, in that order; junction bases with no gene match: 15. This CDR3 contains 16 residues. Germline V gene sequence: CDR1 SQVTM, CDR2 ANQGSEA. The CDR3 here is CSVVDRGDPTLETQYF. In DNA form, the CDR3 reads TGCAGCGTTGTGGATCGGGGGGACCCTACCCTAGAGACCCAGTACTTC.

The J gene is TRBJ2-1, the V gene TRBV3-1 (or the pseudogene TRBV3-2); a possible D gene is TRBD2 (6 bases). CDR3 size: 13 residues. V was trimmed by 1 base and J by 6 bases, leaving 7 bases between them. CDR1 and CDR2 from the germline V gene are LGHDT and YNNKEL (reference sequence). CDR3 in DNA: TGTGCCAGCAGCCAAGGGGGGGTCAATGAGCAGTTCTTC. It translates to CASSQGGVNEQFF.

This sequence joins TRBV7-9 and TRBJ2-3, with 7 bases lining up with TRBD1. The V and J ends lost 5 bases and 2 bases, in that order; junction bases with no gene match: 4. The CDR3 has 14 amino acids. Germline V gives CDR1 SEHNR, CDR2 FQNEAQ (reference sequence). This chain's CDR3 is CASSPGQYTDTQYF. The CDR3 DNA reads as TGTGCCAGCAGCCCGGGACAGTACACAGATACGCAGTATTTT.

J is TRBJ2-1 and V is TRBV19, with TRBD2 matching 14 bases. Germline CDR1 LNHDA, CDR2 SQIVND (reference sequence). This CDR3 spans 16 amino acids. The V and J ends lost 6 bases and 4 bases, in that order; junction bases with no gene match: 5. DNA for the CDR3: TGTGCCAGTAGAGGGACTAGCGGGGGCCCTTACAATGAGCAGTTCTTC. It specifies CASRGTSGGPYNEQFF.

The rearrangement joins TRBV7-8 to TRBJ2-1, with D hard to call. Germline CDR1 and CDR2: SGHVS and FQNEAQ. V shed 5 bases and J shed 2 bases, with 10 bases lying between them. The CDR3 spans 14 residues. CDR3 region: CASSTSHPYNEQFF. CDR3 coding DNA: TGTGCCAGCAGCACGAGCCATCCCTACAATGAGCAGTTCTTC.

This sequence joins TRBV27 and TRBJ2-2, with unresolved D. V dropped 3 bases and J dropped 1 base, with 3 bases sitting between them. The CDR3 spans 13 residues. Germline V CDR1 and CDR2: MNHEY, SMNVEV (reference sequence). This CDR3 is CASSFGNTGELFF. The CDR3 DNA follows: TGTGCCAGCAGTTTCGGGAACACCGGGGAGCTGTTTTTT.

The rearrangement uses TRBV30 and TRBJ2-7, with D maybe TRBD2 (6 bases). Germline CDR1 reads GTSNPN; CDR2 reads SVGIG (reference sequence). The CDR3 covers 15 residues. Trimming left V 4 bases short and J 0 bases short, with 16 bases between. The CDR3, as DNA: TGTGCCTGGACCCCAAGGAGCGGGCTCTCCTACGAGCAGTACTTC. Translated, it gives CAWTPRSGLSYEQYF.

The chain couples TRBV7-9 to TRBJ1-1; TRBD1 matches at 7 bases. The CDR3 spans 16 residues. Germline CDR1 reads SEHNR; CDR2 reads FQNEAQ (reference sequence). J gave up 6 bases and V 3 bases, and 13 bases lay outside the gene matches. CDR3 sequence reads: CASSFLTLGQVAEAFF. Written as DNA, the CDR3 is TGTGCCAGCAGCTTCCTAACACTTGGACAGGTCGCTGAAGCTTTCTTT.

The chain joins TRBV6-5 to TRBJ1-2, with a tentative D call TRBD1 (6 bases). Germline loops: CDR1 MNHEY, CDR2 SVGAGI. Trimming removed 6 bases at V and 7 bases at J, with 15 bases between. The CDR3 runs 13 residues. CDR3: CASRGGPETGYTF. CDR3 in DNA: TGTGCCAGCAGGGGGGGGCCCGAAACTGGCTACACCTTC.

The chain has TRBV7-8 and TRBJ2-5; no reliable D call. V lost 5 bases and J 1 base, leaving 11 bases between the germline ends. Germline CDR1 reads SGHVS; CDR2 reads FQNEAQ. The CDR3 spans 14 residues. The CDR3 spells CASSPRRFQETQYF. CDR3 DNA sequence: TGTGCCAGCAGCCCACGGAGATTCCAAGAGACCCAGTACTTC.

CDR3 coding DNA: TGCGCCAGCAGCCTCGGGGGGCTCCAAGAGACCCAGTACTTC. Protein: CASSLGGLQETQYF. This chain uses TRBV5-1 with TRBJ2-5, with a weak D call TRBD2 (7 bases). The CDR3 has 14 amino acids. Per germline, CDR1 SGHRS and CDR2 YFSETQ. The V and J ends lost 4 bases and 1 base respectively, with 11 bases between them.

The J gene is TRBJ2-7, the V gene TRBV5-1, with 8 bases lining up with TRBD2. With V trimmed by 4 bases and J by 2 bases, 2 bases remained unmatched. CDR3 length: 13 residues. Germline V gene lookup returns CDR1 SGHRS and CDR2 YFSETQ. In nucleotides, the CDR3 is TGCGCCAGCAGCCGGGGGGGACCCTACGAGCAGTACTTC. Translating it yields CASSRGGPYEQYF.

The chain carries TRBV5-1 and TRBJ2-2; 12 bases align to TRBD1. V dropped 4 bases and J dropped 7; count of bases not matched to a gene: 5. The CDR3 is made up of 15 amino acids. Looked up from germline, CDR1 is SGHRS and CDR2 is YFSETQ. The CDR3 DNA sequence: TGCGCCAGCAGCGTTGGGACAGGGGGCCTCGGGGAGCTGTTTTTT. Translation: CASSVGTGGLGELFF.

This clone has only one observation. The chain couples TRBV10-3 to TRBJ2-7; 11 bases line up with TRBD1. The CDR3 contains 16 residues. V gave up 4 bases and J gave up 0 bases; unmatched junction bases: 5. Germline V gives CDR1 ENHRY, CDR2 SYGVKD. The CDR3 sequence is CAISVTGTGGSYEQYF. The CDR3 DNA follows: TGTGCCATCAGTGTTACCGGGACAGGGGGCTCCTACGAGCAGTACTTC.

The CDR3 sequence is CASSSPSQTGPTDTQYF. Here the CDR3 DNA reads TGTGCCAGTAGTAGCCCCTCGCAGACAGGGCCCACAGATACGCAGTATTTT. This chain connects TRBV19 to TRBJ2-3; 7 nucleotides match TRBD1. V shed 4 bases and J 2 bases; nucleotides not matched to a gene: 12. Germline CDR1 and CDR2: LNHDA and SQIVND (reference sequence). The CDR3 sequence is 17 residues long.

The rearrangement joins TRBV6-5 to TRBJ1-2, with D perhaps matching TRBD1 (6 bases). Trimming left V 6 bases short and J 2 bases short, with 16 bases between. Germline V gene sequence: CDR1 MNHEY, CDR2 SVGAGI. The CDR3 loop spans 15 amino acids. DNA of the CDR3: TGTGCCAGCAGGGGAGAAGGGGGACGAAACTATGGCTACACCTTC. Encoded protein: CASRGEGGRNYGYTF.

The chain employs TRBV5-4 and TRBJ1-6; 7 nucleotides line up with TRBD1. Germline CDR1 reads SGHNT; CDR2 reads YYREEE (reference sequence). V trimming: 4 bases; J trimming: 5 bases; junction bases outside the gene matches: 3. The CDR3 is made up of 14 amino acids. This CDR3 is CASSPGQDNSPLHF. The CDR3 region has the DNA TGTGCCAGCAGCCCAGGACAGGATAATTCACCCCTCCACTTT. Full variable domain (missing parts from reference TRBV5-4 and TRBJ1-6): ETGVTQSPTHLIKTRGQQVTLRCSSQSGHNTVSWYQQALGQGPQFIFQYYREEENGRGNFPPRFSGLQFPNYSSELNVNALELDDSALYLCASSPGQDNSPLHFGNGTRLTVT.

This clone turned up a few times. This rearrangement joins TRBV5-1 to TRBJ1-1, with D perhaps matching TRBD1 (5 bases). Trimming cost V 0 bases and J 4 bases, with 10 bases left between them. Germline V lookup: CDR1 SGHRS, CDR2 YFSETQ. The CDR3 is 14 residues long. The CDR3 DNA reads as TGCGCCAGCAGCTTGGCTCAGGGTGGCACTGAAGCTTTCTTT. Its translation: CASSLAQGGTEAFF.